Below, 2 T cell receptor beta chains from the same sample are listed, as sequenced in a study of T cell responses to AZD1222 COVID-19 vaccine. The assay was immunoSEQ multiplex PCR, and TCRdb's table has in-frame clones only and misses some. The data hold some 150,000 clones, with approximately 89% observed a single time. The sample consisted of peripheral blood, taken on day 0 of AZD1222 vaccination. Receptors originate from an adult in good health.

J is TRBJ2-4 and V is TRBV7-9; 10 nucleotides match TRBD2. V lost 4 bases to trimming and J lost 2 bases; unmatched junction nucleotides: 8. The CDR3 contains 17 residues. Germline V gene sequence: CDR1 SEHNR, CDR2 FQNEAQ (reference sequence). DNA of the CDR3: TGTGCCAGCAGCTCTCTTTTAGCGGGAGGAACCAAAAACATTCAGTACTTC. Its translation: CASSSLLAGGTKNIQYF. Full variable domain (remainder filled in from reference TRBV7-9 and TRBJ2-4): DTGVSQNPRHKITKRGQNVTFRCDPISEHNRLYWYRQTLGQGPEFLTYFQNEAQLEKSRLLSDRFSAERPKGSFSTLEIQRTEQGDSAMYLCASSSLLAGGTKNIQYFGAGTRLSVL.

This chain links TRBV7-2 with TRBJ1-2; 8 bases are shared with TRBD1. This CDR3 has 14 amino acids. V lost 6 bases and J lost 1; bases outside the gene matches: 4. Germline-derived CDR1 and CDR2 are SGHTA and FQGNSA. For the CDR3, the DNA is TGTGCCAGCAGACGACAGGGGTATAACTATGGCTACACCTTC. Protein product: CASRRQGYNYGYTF.